The 26 T cell receptor beta chains presented below share a single source sample, sequenced in a study of blood T cell repertoires in COVID-19. Profiling relied on immunoSEQ multiplex PCR, and the TCRdb table lists in-frame clones only, not all of them. The sample lists some 270,000 clones; about nine tenths were seen once. Sample: peripheral blood. The receptors here all came from a man aged 50-60 years with acute or convalescent COVID-19.

A remark on this clone: Other DNA sequences in the same sample also yield this CDR3. This rearrangement joins TRBV7-3 to TRBJ2-2; tentatively, D is TRBD1 (5 bases). V lost 5 bases and J 1 base, leaving 11 bases between the germline ends. Germline V lookup: CDR1 SGHTA, CDR2 FQGTGA. The CDR3 has 15 residues. CDR3 nucleotides: TGTGCCAGCAGCCCACGAACAGGGAACACCGGGGAGCTGTTTTTT. Its translation: CASSPRTGNTGELFF.

The gene calls are TRBV5-6 and TRBJ1-1, with D maybe TRBD1 (6 bases). The germline V gene encodes CDR1 SGHDT and CDR2 YYEEEE. This CDR3 has 14 amino acids. V was shortened by 4 bases and J by 3 bases, with 13 bases between the two germline ends. Written as DNA, the CDR3 is TGTGCCAGCAGCCTGCTAACAGGGTACACTGAAGCTTTCTTT. Translated, it gives CASSLLTGYTEAFF.

V usage is TRBV3-1 (or the pseudogene TRBV3-2) and J usage is TRBJ2-1, with 11 bases fitting TRBD1. Germline CDR1 and CDR2: LGHDT and YNNKEL (reference sequence). The CDR3 extends over 15 amino acids. With 6 bases clipped from V and 7 bases from J, the junction kept 8 bases outside the gene matches. The CDR3 sequence is CASSPDRGLGNEQFF. In DNA form, the CDR3 reads TGTGCCAGCAGTCCGGACAGGGGGCTCGGTAATGAGCAGTTCTTC.

The chain uses TRBV4-2 and TRBJ1-2; D call uncertain. This CDR3 comprises 13 residues. Germline V gene sequence: CDR1 LGHNA, CDR2 YNFKEQ. With 0 bases removed from V and 8 bases from J, the gap between germline ends came to 10 bases. Here the CDR3 reads CASSQEVERGYTF. Written as DNA, the CDR3 is TGTGCCAGCAGCCAAGAGGTGGAGCGAGGCTACACCTTC.

This sequence joins TRBV11-3 and TRBJ2-1, with TRBD1 identical over 12 bases. Germline-derived CDR1 and CDR2 are SGHNT and YENEEA. The CDR3 is made up of 14 amino acids. The V segment lost 5 bases and the J segment 6 bases; nucleotides outside the gene matches: 2. The CDR3 DNA sequence: TGTGCCAGCAGCGGGGACAGGGGGCGCAATGAGCAGTTCTTC. Its protein product is CASSGDRGRNEQFF. The full variable domain, in which reference TRBV11-3 and TRBJ2-1 provide the parts outside the CDR3, is EAGVVQSPRYKIIEKKQPVAFWCNPISGHNTLYWYLQNLGQGPELLIRYENEEAVDDSQLPKDRFSAERLKGVDSTLKIQPAELGDSAVYLCASSGDRGRNEQFFGPGTRLTVL.

This chain links TRBV7-9 with TRBJ1-1; a weak D match, TRBD1 (5 bases). Trimming removed 1 base from V and 0 bases from J, with 12 bases in between. The CDR3 sequence is 16 residues long. Germline CDR1 is SEHNR and CDR2 is FQNEAQ (reference sequence). The CDR3 protein is CASSLGSTRVNTEAFF. CDR3 DNA: TGTGCCAGCAGCTTAGGATCAACCAGGGTGAACACTGAAGCTTTCTTT.

V and J are TRBV5-1 and TRBJ2-3, with TRBD2 matching 8 bases. Germline V gene data show CDR1 as SGHRS and CDR2 as YFSETQ. The CDR3 has 14 amino acids. J was trimmed by 8 bases and V by 0 bases; bases with no gene match: 5. CDR3 DNA sequence: TGCGCCAGCAGCTTGGAGGTTAGCGGGGCTACGCAGTATTTT. It yields the protein CASSLEVSGATQYF.

This sequence joins TRBV9 and TRBJ1-6; no clear D gene. There are 15 residues in the CDR3. The V gene lost 3 bases and the J gene lost 8 bases, with 15 bases spanning the gap. Germline V gene lookup returns CDR1 SGDLS and CDR2 YYNGEE. The CDR3 DNA reads TGTGCCAGCAGCGCCGTCATGGGTGAGGATTCACCCCTCCACTTT. Amino acids: CASSAVMGEDSPLHF.

This clone is a singleton in its sample. The chain links TRBV19 to TRBJ1-1; D uncertain. The germline V gene encodes CDR1 LNHDA and CDR2 SQIVND (reference sequence). The germline V and J ends were trimmed by 5 bases and 3 bases, with 10 bases remaining between them. CDR3 length equals 13 residues. The CDR3 loop is CASSAGSYTEAFF. CDR3 nucleotides: TGTGCCAGTAGTGCGGGTTCCTACACTGAAGCTTTCTTT.

The CDR3 region is CASSPSGPGLLNTQYF. Written as DNA, the CDR3 is TGTGCCAGCTCACCGTCCGGGCCCGGACTTTTGAATACGCAGTATTTT. The genes are TRBV18 and TRBJ2-3, with D possibly matching TRBD2 (5 bases). CDR3 size: 16 residues. Germline CDR1 KGHSH, CDR2 LQKENI. V lost 3 bases, J lost 7 bases, and 20 bases lay in between.

The chain links TRBV6-5 to TRBJ2-3; D might be TRBD1 (6 bases). The CDR3 sequence is 13 residues long. Looked up from germline, CDR1 is MNHEY and CDR2 is SVGAGI. V lost 10 bases and J 4 bases, leaving 15 bases between the germline ends. The chain's CDR3 is CATQRKGADTQYF. CDR3 DNA sequence: TGTGCCACCCAGAGGAAGGGGGCAGATACGCAGTATTTT.

The chain links TRBV12-5 to TRBJ1-1; D remains ambiguous. CDR3 size: 14 residues. Trimming cost V 4 bases and J 0 bases, with 9 bases left between them. Germline assignment: CDR1 LGHNT and CDR2 FRNRAP. The CDR3 nucleotides are TGTGCTAGTGGTTCGGTAGCGCTGAACACTGAAGCTTTCTTT. Translating gives CASGSVALNTEAFF.

V and J are TRBV7-2 and TRBJ1-5; 7 bases map to TRBD1. Germline V gene data show CDR1 as SGHTA and CDR2 as FQGNSA. The trim removed 5 bases at V and 4 bases at J, leaving 5 bases unmatched. CDR3 size: 14 residues. CDR3 nucleotides: TGTGCCAGCAGCCAGGGGGACAGAAATCAGCCCCAGCATTTT. The encoded protein is CASSQGDRNQPQHF.

The chain uses TRBV14 and TRBJ1-1; TRBD1 aligns across 7 bases. The CDR3 spans 13 residues. From germline, CDR1 is SGHDN and CDR2 FVKESK. Trimming removed 2 bases from V and 4 bases from J; junction bases left unmatched: 1. CDR3 amino acids: CASSQNRGTEAFF. CDR3 nucleotides: TGTGCCAGCAGCCAAAACAGGGGCACTGAAGCTTTCTTT.

The CDR3, as DNA: TGCGCCAGCAGCCAAGGGGGACAGCGTACCTATGGCTACACCTTC. Its protein is CASSQGGQRTYGYTF. The chain has TRBV4-1 and TRBJ1-2; 7 positions agree with TRBD1. This CDR3 comprises 15 residues. The germline gives CDR1 MGHRA, CDR2 YSYEKL. V shed 1 base, J shed 4 bases, and the junction held 6 bases outside the gene matches.

V usage is TRBV5-1 and J usage is TRBJ1-6; 8 bases are shared with TRBD1. The CDR3 sequence is 14 residues long. Germline values: CDR1 SGHRS, CDR2 YFSETQ. V shed 4 bases, J shed 9 bases, and the junction held 6 bases outside the gene matches. This CDR3 reads CASSLGTGRSPLHF. The CDR3 coding sequence is TGCGCCAGCAGCCTAGGGACAGGTCGTTCACCCCTCCACTTT.

This sequence joins TRBV4-1 and TRBJ2-2; TRBD2 aligns across 7 bases. V shed 4 bases, J shed 7 bases, and the junction held 9 bases outside the gene matches. The CDR3 spans 15 residues. Looked up from germline, CDR1 is MGHRA and CDR2 is YSYEKL. The CDR3 spells CASSPDPGGYGELFF. The CDR3 bases are TGCGCCAGCAGCCCCGACCCGGGAGGTTACGGGGAGCTGTTTTTT.

This CDR3 reads CASSLGTGTSAEQYF. CDR3 nucleotides: TGTGCCAGCAGCTTAGGGACAGGGACCTCCGCCGAGCAGTACTTC. The rearrangement uses TRBV7-9 and TRBJ2-7; 8 bases are a match to TRBD1. Germline V gene lookup returns CDR1 SEHNR and CDR2 FQNEAQ (reference sequence). After removal of 1 base from V and 6 bases from J, the junction contained 8 bases not matched to a gene. The CDR3 runs 15 residues.

The sample holds one count of this clone. The V gene is TRBV7-2, the J gene TRBJ2-1, with 8 bases matching TRBD1. CDR3 length: 15 amino acids. Germline V lookup: CDR1 SGHTA, CDR2 FQGNSA. V lost 5 bases, J lost 0 bases, and 3 bases stayed unmatched. CDR3 in amino acids: CASSRDRGSYNEQFF. CDR3 DNA: TGTGCCAGCAGCCGTGACAGGGGCTCCTACAATGAGCAGTTCTTC.

The chain carries TRBV5-1 and TRBJ2-4; the D gene is possibly TRBD1 (5 bases). The CDR3 spans 13 residues. Germline V gene lookup returns CDR1 SGHRS and CDR2 YFSETQ. The germline V and J ends were trimmed by 4 bases and 5 bases, with 10 bases remaining between them. The CDR3 DNA reads as TGCGCCAGCAGCGTGGACACCCAAAACATTCAGTACTTC. Translation: CASSVDTQNIQYF.

This clone was seen only a few times. The V call is TRBV9, the J call TRBJ2-2; possibly TRBD2 for D (6 bases). Germline values: CDR1 SGDLS, CDR2 YYNGEE. The length of the CDR3 is 17 residues. V was trimmed by 3 bases and J by 1 base, leaving 16 bases between them. The CDR3 bases are TGTGCCAGCAGCGGGCCCCCGGGCGGGGTGAACACCGGGGAGCTGTTTTTT. Translated: CASSGPPGGVNTGELFF.

This clone was seen once. This chain connects TRBV9 to TRBJ1-3; the D gene is possibly TRBD1 (6 bases). The CDR3 totals 16 residues. The V and J ends lost 4 bases and 0 bases respectively, with 14 bases between them. Germline CDR1 is SGDLS and CDR2 is YYNGEE. The DNA for the CDR3 is TGTGCCAGCAGCTGGCCAGGGGCAAGCTCTGGAAACACCATATATTTT. Residues: CASSWPGASSGNTIYF.

The chain couples TRBV6-5 to TRBJ2-7; TRBD1 matches at 12 bases. V lost 5 bases to trimming and J lost 4 bases; unmatched junction nucleotides: 3. The length of the CDR3 is 14 residues. Per the germline V gene, CDR1 is MNHEY and CDR2 is SVGAGI. As DNA, the CDR3 is TGTGCCAGCAGTCCGGGACAGGGGGCTTACGAGCAGTACTTC. This translates into CASSPGQGAYEQYF.

This clone was detected once. In DNA form, the CDR3 reads TGTGCCAGCAGCTCCCGCGCCTTAAGAAACACCATATATTTT. Its translation: CASSSRALRNTIYF. This rearrangement joins TRBV11-2 to TRBJ1-3; no firm D call. Trimming stripped 4 bases from V and 5 bases from J, with 12 bases between. The CDR3 is made up of 14 amino acids. The germline V gene has CDR1 SGHAT and CDR2 FQNNGV.

There are a few counts of this clone. V gene TRBV6-6 combines with J gene TRBJ2-4, with a possible D match to TRBD2 (5 bases). Germline loops: CDR1 MNHNY, CDR2 SVGAGI (reference sequence). This CDR3 has 14 amino acids. V was clipped by 0 bases and J by 6 bases, with 9 bases between them. CDR3 sequence reads: CASSYSIEGNIQYF. As DNA, the CDR3 is TGTGCCAGCAGTTACTCGATCGAGGGAAACATTCAGTACTTC.

This chain connects TRBV7-2 to TRBJ2-3; TRBD1 agrees at 7 bases. Unmatched junction bases numbered 5, after V lost 4 bases and J lost 4 bases. There are 14 residues in the CDR3. Per germline, CDR1 SGHTA and CDR2 FQGNSA. The CDR3 bases are TGTGCCAGCAGCTACGGACAGGACCCAGATACGCAGTATTTT. Its translation: CASSYGQDPDTQYF.